Shown below are 11 T cell receptor beta chains from a single sample sequenced in a study of blood T cell repertoires in COVID-19. Data came from immunoSEQ multiplex PCR; TCRdb stores just in-frame clones and leaves some out. This sample yields approximately 260,000 clones, of which approximately 80% are seen a single time; roughly 4.6% belongs to the top ten. Source material: peripheral blood. The receptors here all came from a woman at least 80 years old with active or convalescent COVID-19.

The V call is TRBV28, the J call TRBJ1-2; 7 bases are shared with TRBD1. V gave up 3 bases and J gave up 7 bases; unmatched junction bases: 8. Germline loops: CDR1 MDHEN, CDR2 SYDVKM. This CDR3 is 14 amino acids long. CDR3 amino acids: CASSFPQGRSGYTF. The CDR3 DNA follows: TGTGCCAGCAGTTTTCCACAGGGGCGCAGTGGCTACACCTTC.

The CDR3 nucleotides are TGTGCCAGCGGCCGGAGTCTCGGGGCCAACGTCCTGACTTTC. Translation gives CASGRSLGANVLTF. The genes are TRBV6-5 and TRBJ2-6; D not resolved. The germline V gene encodes CDR1 MNHEY and CDR2 SVGAGI. V was cut by 8 bases and J by 4 bases, with 12 bases left in between. This CDR3 comprises 14 residues.

This sequence joins TRBV7-8 and TRBJ1-2; a weak D match, TRBD1 (5 bases). In germline, CDR1 is SGHVS, CDR2 FQNEAQ. V lost 1 base, J lost 4 bases, and 16 bases lay in between. CDR3 size: 16 residues. The CDR3 sequence: CASSLVGPGMGYGYTF. The CDR3 bases are TGTGCCAGCAGCTTAGTTGGGCCAGGGATGGGCTATGGCTACACCTTC.

The rearrangement uses TRBV5-1 and TRBJ1-1; D gene ambiguous. This CDR3 is built from 15 residues. Germline V gene lookup returns CDR1 SGHRS and CDR2 YFSETQ. Trimming cost V 0 bases and J 7 bases, with 16 bases left between them. CDR3 bases: TGCGCCAGCAGCTTGGTATCTCACGGGAGGGATGAAGCTTTCTTT. The encoded protein is CASSLVSHGRDEAFF.

The V call is TRBV7-9, the J call TRBJ1-1, with D tentatively TRBD1 (5 bases). The CDR3 spans 14 residues. Between the trimmed V and J ends, which lost 3 bases and 1 base, there was a span of 9 bases. The germline gives CDR1 SEHNR, CDR2 FQNEAQ (reference sequence). The CDR3 bases are TGTGCCAGCAGCTTTCTAGGGGAGAACACTGAAGCTTTCTTT. It encodes CASSFLGENTEAFF.

This chain connects TRBV2 to TRBJ1-5; TRBD1 matches at 10 bases. Trimming took 9 bases from V and 5 from J; bases not matched to a gene: 4. The CDR3 covers 13 residues. The germline V gene encodes CDR1 SNHLY and CDR2 FYNNEI. The CDR3 DNA reads as TGTGCCAGTACCGGGACAGGGGATCAGCCCCAGCATTTT. Protein: CASTGTGDQPQHF.

The V gene is TRBV2, the J gene TRBJ2-1; the match to TRBD2 covers 14 bases. Trimming removed 6 bases from V and 8 bases from J; junction bases left unmatched: 9. The CDR3 totals 16 residues. The germline V gene encodes CDR1 SNHLY and CDR2 FYNNEI. The CDR3 loop reads CASRGGTSGSWDEQFF. CDR3 nucleotide sequence: TGTGCCAGCAGGGGGGGGACTAGCGGGAGCTGGGATGAGCAGTTCTTC.

The rearrangement joins TRBV5-4 to TRBJ1-3; 9 bases are a match to TRBD1. Germline V CDR1 and CDR2: SGHNT, YYREEE (reference sequence). This CDR3 has 19 amino acids. The junction had 15 bases not matched to a gene; V was cut back by 4 bases and J by 1 base. DNA for the CDR3: TGTGCCAGCAGCCTTAGACAGGGGGAGTCACCCATTTCTGGAAACACCATATATTTT. Its translation is CASSLRQGESPISGNTIYF. The whole variable domain, filled in from reference TRBV5-4 and TRBJ1-3, reads ETGVTQSPTHLIKTRGQQVTLRCSSQSGHNTVSWYQQALGQGPQFIFQYYREEENGRGNFPPRFSGLQFPNYSSELNVNALELDDSALYLCASSLRQGESPISGNTIYFGEGSWLTVV.

The sample holds a few counts of this clone. This chain connects TRBV2 to TRBJ1-6; the D gene is possibly TRBD1 (6 bases). V lost 5 bases and J lost 6, with 11 bases in between. The CDR3 covers 14 residues. CDR1 and CDR2 from the germline V gene are SNHLY and FYNNEI. The CDR3 protein is CASSRTDANSPLHF. In DNA form, the CDR3 reads TGTGCCAGCAGTAGGACAGACGCTAATTCACCCCTCCACTTT.

The rearrangement links TRBV4-1 to TRBJ2-5; 12 positions agree with TRBD2. Germline CDR1 reads MGHRA; CDR2 reads YSYEKL. Germline trimming cut 0 bases from V and 5 bases from J; bases unmatched to any gene: 4. CDR3 length equals 16 residues. The CDR3 DNA is TGCGCCAGCAGCCAAGATGGGACTAGCGGGTGGGAGACCCAGTACTTC. Protein sequence: CASSQDGTSGWETQYF.

The rearrangement links TRBV10-3 to TRBJ2-2; 9 nucleotides line up with TRBD2. Germline V CDR1 and CDR2: ENHRY, SYGVKD. After removal of 3 bases from V and 7 bases from J, the junction contained 6 bases not matched to a gene. This CDR3 spans 15 amino acids. This CDR3 reads CAISERGLAGGELFF. CDR3 sequence (DNA): TGTGCCATCAGTGAAAGGGGACTAGCCGGCGGGGAGCTGTTTTTT.